The 21 T cell receptor beta chains reported below all come from one sample, sequenced in a study of blood T cell repertoires in COVID-19. Generated by immunoSEQ multiplex PCR, the TCRdb table keeps only in-frame clones and is missing some. The sample includes 200,000 or so clones, roughly 80% seen only once; the top ten take around 12%. The sequenced sample consisted of peripheral blood. The receptor source for this set is a woman of 80 years or more with COVID-19, enrolled during active disease.

The J gene is TRBJ1-2, the V gene TRBV18, with TRBD1 identical over 8 bases. CDR3 length equals 13 residues. CDR1 and CDR2 from the germline V gene are KGHSH and LQKENI. V was pared by 3 bases and J by 7 bases, with 4 bases of the junction left unmatched. CDR3 amino acids: CASSPDRVSGYTF. CDR3 in DNA: TGTGCCAGCTCACCGGACAGGGTGAGTGGCTACACCTTC.

V usage is TRBV4-3 and J usage is TRBJ1-2; 8 nucleotides agree with TRBD1. The ends lost 0 bases at V and 0 bases at J; junction bases unmatched: 0. The CDR3 sequence is 15 residues long. Germline V CDR1 and CDR2: LGHNA, YSLEER. The CDR3, as DNA: TGCGCCAGCAGCCAAGAACAGGGGGCTAACTATGGCTACACCTTC. Translation: CASSQEQGANYGYTF.

V and J are TRBV19 and TRBJ1-3; possibly TRBD1 for D (5 bases). This CDR3 spans 14 amino acids. With 6 bases removed from V and 5 bases from J, the gap between germline ends came to 14 bases. Germline loops: CDR1 LNHDA, CDR2 SQIVND (reference sequence). The CDR3 reads CASRVAGSRNTIYF. The CDR3 DNA sequence: TGTGCCAGTAGAGTAGCAGGGTCACGAAACACCATATATTTT. The entire variable domain, with the rest obtained from reference TRBV19 and TRBJ1-3, is as follows: DGGITQSPKYLFRKEGQNVTLSCEQNLNHDAMYWYRQDPGQGLRLIYYSQIVNDFQKGDIAEGYSVSREKKESFPLTVTSAQKNPTAFYLCASRVAGSRNTIYFGEGSWLTVV.

For the CDR3, the DNA is TGTGCCTGGAGCCGAGACGGGGCTGAAGCTTTCTTT. This translates into CAWSRDGAEAFF. V is TRBV30 and J is TRBJ1-1, with unresolved D. This CDR3 contains 12 residues. CDR1 is GTSNPN, CDR2 SVGIG, per germline (reference sequence). V dropped 3 bases and J dropped 6 bases, with 11 bases sitting between them.

This clone was observed a few times. The chain employs TRBV2 and TRBJ1-5; the match to TRBD1 covers 11 bases. V shed 7 bases and J 7 bases; nucleotides not matched to a gene: 12. The CDR3 is 16 amino acids. Germline lookup yields CDR1 SNHLY and CDR2 FYNNEI. CDR3 in DNA: TGTGCCAGCACCCCCGGGACAGGGGGGCTAAAGCAGCCCCAGCATTTT. It specifies CASTPGTGGLKQPQHF. Full variable domain (rest looked up from reference TRBV2 and TRBJ1-5): EPEVTQTPSHQVTQMGQEVILRCVPISNHLYFYWYRQILGQKVEFLVSFYNNEISEKSEIFDDQFSVERPDGSNFTLKIRSTKLEDSAMYFCASTPGTGGLKQPQHFGDGTRLSIL.

The rearrangement links TRBV21-1 to TRBJ2-7; TRBD1 is the table's D call and was not checked against the DNA. TRBV21-1 counts as a pseudogene. The CDR3 spans 14 residues. The CDR3 sequence is CASSKAGQVDEQYF. The CDR3 nucleotides read TGTGCCAGCAGCAAAGCGGGTCAGGTCGACGAGCAGTACTTC.

V gene TRBV11-3 combines with J gene TRBJ2-7, with 10 bases fitting TRBD1. Germline CDR1 SGHNT, CDR2 YENEEA. The CDR3 has 16 amino acids. Trimming at V came to 5 bases and at J to 5 bases, leaving 12 bases not matched to a gene. The CDR3 here is CASSPRAGTGVHEQYF. The CDR3 DNA sequence: TGTGCCAGCAGCCCCCGAGCCGGGACAGGGGTCCACGAGCAGTACTTC.

The rearrangement uses TRBV19 and TRBJ2-5, with 12 bases that match TRBD2. Germline lookup yields CDR1 LNHDA and CDR2 SQIVND (reference sequence). The CDR3 loop spans 16 amino acids. Trimming at V came to 4 bases and at J to 0 bases, leaving 3 bases not matched to a gene. CDR3 bases: TGTGCCAGTAGTACGCGACTAGCGGGAGACCAAGAGACCCAGTACTTC. This sequence encodes CASSTRLAGDQETQYF.

The J gene is TRBJ1-5, the V gene TRBV9; a possible D gene is TRBD1 (5 bases). V lost 7 bases and J 4 bases, leaving 9 bases between the germline ends. CDR3 length: 12 amino acids. The V gene's germline CDR1 is SGDLS and CDR2 YYNGEE. The CDR3 DNA reads as TGTGCCAGCGGGACTTCGAATCAGCCCCAGCATTTT. Its translation is CASGTSNQPQHF.

The chain couples TRBV3-1 (or the pseudogene TRBV3-2) to TRBJ1-1, with a possible D match to TRBD1 (5 bases). The germline V gene encodes CDR1 LGHDT and CDR2 YNNKEL (reference sequence). V was trimmed by 5 bases and J by 4 bases, leaving 11 bases between them. CDR3 length equals 13 residues. CDR3 amino acids: CASSGGRGTEAFF. DNA for the CDR3: TGTGCCAGCAGCGGAGGGAGGGGCACTGAAGCTTTCTTT.

J is TRBJ1-1 and V is TRBV6-5; TRBD1 might be the D (5 bases). The CDR3 has 14 amino acids. V was trimmed by 5 bases and J by 6 bases, leaving 16 bases between them. The germline CDR1 and CDR2 sequences are MNHEY and SVGAGI. CDR3 in amino acids: CASSPWGGESEAFF. The CDR3, as DNA: TGTGCCAGCAGTCCCTGGGGGGGAGAGTCTGAAGCTTTCTTT.

To note about this clone: Other DNA sequences from this sample encode an identical CDR3 as well. This chain links TRBV7-9 with TRBJ2-7; D is unresolved. This CDR3 region has 12 residues. From germline, CDR1 is SEHNR and CDR2 FQNEAQ (reference sequence). Between the trimmed V and J ends, which lost 3 bases and 3 bases, there was a span of 6 bases. The CDR3 DNA follows: TGTGCCAGCAGCTTGTCGGGCTACGAGCAGTACTTC. Amino acids: CASSLSGYEQYF.

This clone has more than one count but fewer than ten. V is TRBV6-4 and J is TRBJ2-7; no reliable D call. CDR1 is MRHNA, CDR2 SNTAGT, per germline. Trimming pared 2 bases from V and 3 bases from J, leaving 17 bases between. CDR3 length equals 16 residues. CDR3 sequence (DNA): TGTGCCAGCAGTGACGGAGCAACCTTACGCCTCTACGAGCAGTACTTC. Translated: CASSDGATLRLYEQYF.

The chain has TRBV15 and TRBJ2-7; D may be TRBD2 (5 bases). The CDR3 length is 14 residues. Germline CDR1 and CDR2: LNHNV and YYDKDF (reference sequence). Trimming stripped 4 bases from V and 3 bases from J, with 13 bases between. The CDR3 here is CATSKGSGVYEQYF. As DNA, the CDR3 is TGTGCCACCAGCAAGGGCTCCGGGGTCTACGAGCAGTACTTC.

This clone was seen once. The V and J genes are TRBV7-2 and TRBJ1-2; 9 positions match TRBD1. In germline, CDR1 is SGHTA, CDR2 FQGNSA. This CDR3 comprises 16 residues. V shed 3 bases and J 6 bases; nucleotides not matched to a gene: 11. The CDR3 region is CASSFSGDRARDGYTF. CDR3 bases: TGTGCCAGCAGCTTTAGTGGGGACAGGGCCAGGGATGGCTACACCTTC.

This clone appeared a single time. CDR3 protein: CASSLQRGGDTEAFF. CDR3 in DNA: TGTGCCAGCAGCTTACAGAGGGGAGGGGACACTGAAGCTTTCTTT. The rearrangement uses TRBV7-8 and TRBJ1-1; tentatively, D is TRBD1 (5 bases). Germline values: CDR1 SGHVS, CDR2 FQNEAQ. V shed 2 bases and J shed 3 bases, with 13 bases lying between them. This CDR3 region has 15 residues.

The gene calls are TRBV28 and TRBJ1-2; D may be TRBD1 (6 bases). CDR1 is MDHEN and CDR2 is SYDVKM in the germline V gene. The CDR3 has 16 amino acids. V was cut by 5 bases and J by 4 bases, with 20 bases left in between. The CDR3 nucleotides are TGTGCCAGCAGTGCGCGACCCCAGGGGAACGGCTATGGCTACACCTTC. It translates to CASSARPQGNGYGYTF.

J is TRBJ2-1 and V is TRBV2; TRBD2 is a possible D gene (5 bases). This CDR3 region has 17 residues. Germline V gene sequence: CDR1 SNHLY, CDR2 FYNNEI. The V end was cut by 1 base, the J end by 8 bases, with 21 bases between. CDR3 nucleotide sequence: TGTGCCAGCAGTGAAGGAGTTGGGCTAGCTGGGAGCCATGAGCAGTTCTTC. The encoded protein is CASSEGVGLAGSHEQFF. Together with reference TRBV2 and TRBJ2-1, the CDR3 gives the full variable domain: EPEVTQTPSHQVTQMGQEVILRCVPISNHLYFYWYRQILGQKVEFLVSFYNNEISEKSEIFDDQFSVERPDGSNFTLKIRSTKLEDSAMYFCASSEGVGLAGSHEQFFGPGTRLTVL.

The chain employs TRBV13 and TRBJ2-3; 7 bases are shared with TRBD2. Germline CDR1 and CDR2: PRHDT and FYEKMQ (reference sequence). The CDR3 extends over 14 amino acids. Trimming at V came to 8 bases and at J to 1 base, leaving 6 bases not matched to a gene. DNA for the CDR3: TGTGCCAGCGGGGCGGGGGTGCGCACAGATACGCAGTATTTT. Its translation: CASGAGVRTDTQYF.

The chain employs TRBV28 and TRBJ1-5, with 7 nucleotides matching TRBD1. Germline loops: CDR1 MDHEN, CDR2 SYDVKM. CDR3 length: 15 residues. V dropped 10 bases and J dropped 1; count of bases not matched to a gene: 10. The CDR3 DNA reads TGTGCCACCCAAACCGGGACAGAAAGCAATCAGCCCCAGCATTTT. Translated, it gives CATQTGTESNQPQHF.

The chain employs TRBV14 and TRBJ2-5; 12 bases agree with TRBD2. CDR3 length: 20 amino acids. Unmatched junction bases numbered 16, after V lost 0 bases and J lost 5 bases. Looked up from germline, CDR1 is SGHDN and CDR2 is FVKESK. CDR3 DNA: TGTGCCAGCAGCCAAGATCCCCGACTAGCGGGGGCGCCCTTGGGGGAGACCCAGTACTTC. Its translation is CASSQDPRLAGAPLGETQYF.